The clone carrying this TCR beta chain was counted a few times. Per the original data handling: From reference gene primer amplification, estimates of nucleated cell counts were derived. TCRdb's table, derived via immunoSEQ multiplex PCR, lists solely in-frame clones and lacks some. The DNA was the basis for D and trimming; V, J and clone size are from that table. Here the sample spans 80,000 to 95,000 clones, approximately 91% being singletons. CDR3 length: 15 amino acids. V dropped 6 bases and J dropped 9; count of bases not matched to a gene: 11. Per the germline V gene, CDR1 is MDHEN and CDR2 is SYDVKM. The data belong to a study of blood T cell repertoires in COVID-19. Study in general: Nucleic acid was either cDNA or gDNA, and it came from T cells, B-cell-depleted T cells, or PBMCs.

The sample was peripheral blood. This chain joins TRBV28 and TRBJ2-1; TRBD2 aligns across 10 bases. The sequence derives from a man aged 65 to 85 with acute or convalescent COVID-19. The CDR3 here is CASRGSGLAVGEQFF. The CDR3 DNA sequence: TGTGCCAGCAGGGGATCCGGACTAGCGGTGGGTGAGCAGTTCTTC.